This T cell receptor beta chain was captured in a study of blood T cell repertoires in COVID-19. About the study: The United States, Italy and Spain were the sources of the acute and convalescent COVID-19 samples. T cells, B-cell-depleted T cells, or PBMCs provided the cDNA or gDNA that served as material.

In the original processing: Nucleated cell counts were estimated from reference gene primer amplification. Measured with immunoSEQ multiplex PCR; TCRdb has only the in-frame clones, and not every one. That table is the source of V, J and clone size, and D and trimming were worked out from the DNA. The sample has 150,000 to 170,000 clones; roughly four fifths are singletons. The germline V and J ends were trimmed by 4 bases and 4 bases, with 12 bases remaining between them. From germline, CDR1 is KGHDR and CDR2 SFDVKD. The length of the CDR3 is 14 residues. Sequenced sample: peripheral blood. The sequence derives from a woman aged 55 to 70 with acute or convalescent COVID-19. V gene TRBV24-1 combines with J gene TRBJ1-1; D unresolved. This CDR3 reads CATSEGPAGTEAFF. The CDR3 region has the DNA TGTGCCACCAGTGAAGGTCCGGCAGGCACTGAAGCTTTCTTT.